This TCR beta chain was profiled in a study of molecular identifiers for immune sequencing clone quantification. MiXCR, applied by TCRdb to the PCR reads, yields one record per CDR3 protein. The sample records some 580,000 distinct CDR3 sequences, approximately 24% being singletons. Trimming removed 5 bases from V and 6 bases from J; junction bases left unmatched: 8. This CDR3 spans 15 amino acids. CDR1 and CDR2 from the germline V gene are SEHNR and FQNEAQ (reference sequence). Sequenced sample: naive CD8+ T cells from blood, with Jurkat cell RNA spiked in. The subset denotes: FACS-sorted CD8+CD4-CCR7+CD45RA+ naive T cells. The clonotype was recovered from a human donor in good health. Some libraries in this study had Jurkat cell RNA spiked in. The rearrangement links TRBV7-9 to TRBJ2-7; 12 bases are a match to TRBD2. The CDR3 DNA follows: TGTGCCAGCAGCCCCAGGACTAGCGGGAACCCCGAGCAGTACTTC. It translates to CASSPRTSGNPEQYF. The entire variable domain, with the rest obtained from reference TRBV7-9 and TRBJ2-7, is as follows: DTGVSQNPRHKITKRGQNVTFRCDPISEHNRLYWYRQTLGQGPEFLTYFQNEAQLEKSRLLSDRFSAERPKGSFSTLEIQRTEQGDSAMYLCASSPRTSGNPEQYFGPGTRLTVT.